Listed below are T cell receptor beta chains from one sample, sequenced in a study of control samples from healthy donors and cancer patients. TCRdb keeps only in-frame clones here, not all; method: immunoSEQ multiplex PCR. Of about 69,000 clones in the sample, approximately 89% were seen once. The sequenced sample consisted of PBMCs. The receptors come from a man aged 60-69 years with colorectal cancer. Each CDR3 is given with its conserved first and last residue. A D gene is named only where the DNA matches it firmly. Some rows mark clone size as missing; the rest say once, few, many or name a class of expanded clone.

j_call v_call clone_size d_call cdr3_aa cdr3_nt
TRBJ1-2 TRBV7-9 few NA CASSLAGPRGDYGYTF TGTGCCAGCAGCTTAGCCGGACCACGGGGGGACTATGGCTACACCTTC
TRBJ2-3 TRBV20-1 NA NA CSASRDTQYF TGCAGTGCTAGCAGAGATACGCAGTATTTT
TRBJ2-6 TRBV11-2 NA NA CASSFPSRAGANVLTF TGTGCCAGCAGCTTCCCCTCCAGGGCTGGGGCCAACGTCCTGACTTTC
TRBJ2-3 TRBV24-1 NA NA CATSDRLAGRDTQYF TGTGCCACCAGTGATAGGTTAGCTGGGCGGGATACGCAGTATTTT
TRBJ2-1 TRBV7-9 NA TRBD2 CASSTTSGDPYNEQFF TGTGCCAGCAGCACGACTAGCGGGGATCCATACAATGAGCAGTTCTTC
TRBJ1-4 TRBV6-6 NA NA CASSYPDPRTLFF TGTGCCAGCAGTTACCCTGACCCCCGCACACTGTTTTTT
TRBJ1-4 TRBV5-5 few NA CASSFSAGINEKLFF TGTGCCAGCAGCTTTAGCGCAGGGATTAATGAAAAACTGTTTTTT
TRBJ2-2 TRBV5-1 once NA CASSLAGTSNTGELFF TGCGCCAGCAGCTTGGCCGGGACGTCGAACACCGGGGAGCTGTTTTTT
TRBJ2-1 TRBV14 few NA CASGQILGEQFF TGTGCCAGCGGCCAAATTTTGGGTGAGCAGTTCTTC
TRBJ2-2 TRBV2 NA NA CASESSFAAGELFF TGTGCCAGCGAGTCAAGTTTTGCCGCCGGGGAGCTGTTTTTT
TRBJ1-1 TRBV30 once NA CAWSRLNMNTEAFF TGTGCCTGGAGTAGGTTAAACATGAACACTGAAGCTTTCTTT
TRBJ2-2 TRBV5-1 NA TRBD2 CASSFQAGGLSGELFF TGCGCCAGCAGCTTCCAAGCGGGGGGGCTGTCTGGGGAGCTGTTTTTT
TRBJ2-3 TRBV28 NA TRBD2 CASSLLTLPRLAGGEDTQYF TGTGCCAGCAGTTTACTGACATTACCAAGACTAGCGGGGGGTGAAGATACGCAGTATTTT
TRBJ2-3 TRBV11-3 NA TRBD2 CASRELASRDTQYF TGTGCCAGCAGGGAACTAGCGAGCAGAGATACGCAGTATTTT
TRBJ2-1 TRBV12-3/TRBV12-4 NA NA CASSFTRGDEQFF TGTGCCAGCAGTTTCACGAGGGGGGATGAGCAGTTCTTC
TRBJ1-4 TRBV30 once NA CAWSEGPFNEKLFF TGTGCCTGGAGTGAAGGGCCCTTTAATGAAAAACTGTTTTTT
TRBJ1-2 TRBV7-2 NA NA CASSPDRSYGYTF TGTGCCAGCAGCCCGGACAGATCCTATGGCTACACCTTC
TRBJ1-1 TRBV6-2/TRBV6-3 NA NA CASSSGFMNTEAFF TGTGCCAGCAGCTCAGGTTTCATGAACACTGAAGCTTTCTTT
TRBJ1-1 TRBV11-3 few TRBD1 CASSLGGTANTEAFF TGTGCCAGCAGCTTAGGTGGGACAGCCAACACTGAAGCTTTCTTT
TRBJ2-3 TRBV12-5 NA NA CASGPAWGRGDTDTQYF TGTGCTAGTGGTCCCGCCTGGGGGCGGGGAGACACAGATACGCAGTATTTT
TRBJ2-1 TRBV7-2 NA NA CASSLVEEQFF TGTGCCAGCAGCTTAGTTGAAGAGCAGTTCTTC
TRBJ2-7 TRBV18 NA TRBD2 CASSLFGGVTYEQYF TGTGCCAGCTCGCTTTTTGGGGGGGTGACCTACGAGCAGTACTTC
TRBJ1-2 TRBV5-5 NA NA CASSLVGESYGYTF TGTGCCAGCAGCTTGGTGGGGGAAAGCTATGGCTACACCTTC
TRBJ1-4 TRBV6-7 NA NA CASSYELGTGTNEKLFF TGTGCCAGCAGTTACGAGCTCGGCACAGGGACGAATGAAAAACTGTTTTTT
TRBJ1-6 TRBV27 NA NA CASRPGIENSPLHF TGTGCCAGCAGACCCGGGATAGAAAATTCACCCCTCCACTTT
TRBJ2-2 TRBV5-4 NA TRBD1 CASSPSQGASIPGELFF TGTGCCAGCAGCCCTAGCCAGGGGGCGTCTATCCCCGGGGAGCTGTTTTTT
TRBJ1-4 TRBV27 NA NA CASSLIGANNEELFF TGTGCCAGCAGTTTAATAGGGGCCAATAATGAAGAACTGTTTTTT
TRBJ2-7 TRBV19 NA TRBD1 CASSTDRVPFYEQYF TGTGCCAGTAGTACCGACAGGGTCCCCTTCTACGAGCAGTACTTC
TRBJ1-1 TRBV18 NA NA CASSPPIQGIEAFF TGTGCCAGCTCACCCCCAATACAGGGAATTGAAGCTTTCTTT
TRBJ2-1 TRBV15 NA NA CATSRELSGYNEQFF TGTGCCACCAGCAGAGAGTTAAGTGGCTACAATGAGCAGTTCTTC
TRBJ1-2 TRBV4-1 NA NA CASSPNLRGPANYGYTF TGCGCCAGCAGCCCCAATCTTCGGGGCCCCGCTAACTATGGCTACACCTTC
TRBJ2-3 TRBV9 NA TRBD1 CASSVSQGLDTQYF TGTGCCAGCAGCGTGTCACAGGGGCTAGATACGCAGTATTTT
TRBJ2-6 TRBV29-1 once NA CSVRLGGANVLTF TGCAGCGTCCGCTTAGGGGGGGCCAACGTCCTGACTTTC
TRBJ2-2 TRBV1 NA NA CTSSQDPPSGANTGELFF TGCACCAGCAGCCAAGATCCCCCCAGCGGGGCGAACACCGGGGAGCTGTTTTTT
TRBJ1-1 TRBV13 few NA CASSSNRAGDTEAFF TGTGCCAGCAGTTCCAATAGGGCAGGCGACACTGAAGCTTTCTTT
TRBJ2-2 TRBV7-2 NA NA CASSLEQNTGELFF TGTGCCAGCAGCTTAGAACAGAACACCGGGGAGCTGTTTTTT
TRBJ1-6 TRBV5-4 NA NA CASSFWGNNSPLHF TGTGCCAGCAGCTTTTGGGGAAATAATTCACCCCTCCACTTT
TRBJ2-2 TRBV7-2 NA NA CASSLAVYGLFF TGTGCCAGCAGCTTGGCTGTGTATGGGCTGTTTTTT
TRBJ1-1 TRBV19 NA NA CASSSQALAEAFF TGTGCCAGTAGTTCCCAAGCCCTTGCTGAAGCTTTCTTT
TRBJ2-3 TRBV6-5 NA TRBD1 CASSYFTGADTQYF TGTGCCAGCAGTTATTTCACAGGGGCAGATACGCAGTATTTT
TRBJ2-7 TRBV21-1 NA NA CASSPGIGQGSYEQYF TGTGCCAGCAGCCCTGGGATAGGACAGGGCTCCTACGAGCAGTACTTC
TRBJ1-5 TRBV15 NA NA CATSRDSSNQPQHF TGTGCCACCAGCAGAGATTCTAGCAATCAGCCCCAGCATTTT
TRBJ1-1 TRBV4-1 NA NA CASSSRGTGGATEAFF TGCGCCAGCAGCTCGAGGGGAACAGGCGGGGCCACTGAAGCTTTCTTT
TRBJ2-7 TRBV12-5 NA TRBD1 CASGLGTAYEQYF TGTGCTAGTGGTCTCGGGACAGCCTACGAGCAGTACTTC
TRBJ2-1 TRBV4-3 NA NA CASSQDYAGPYNEQFF TGCGCCAGCAGCCAAGATTACGCGGGGCCATACAATGAGCAGTTCTTC
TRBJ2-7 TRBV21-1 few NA CASSKLGRVYEQYF TGTGCCAGCAGCAAATTAGGCAGGGTCTACGAGCAGTACTTC
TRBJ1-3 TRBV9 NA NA CASSDMWGGGNTIYF TGTGCCAGCAGCGACATGTGGGGGGGAGGAAACACCATATATTTT